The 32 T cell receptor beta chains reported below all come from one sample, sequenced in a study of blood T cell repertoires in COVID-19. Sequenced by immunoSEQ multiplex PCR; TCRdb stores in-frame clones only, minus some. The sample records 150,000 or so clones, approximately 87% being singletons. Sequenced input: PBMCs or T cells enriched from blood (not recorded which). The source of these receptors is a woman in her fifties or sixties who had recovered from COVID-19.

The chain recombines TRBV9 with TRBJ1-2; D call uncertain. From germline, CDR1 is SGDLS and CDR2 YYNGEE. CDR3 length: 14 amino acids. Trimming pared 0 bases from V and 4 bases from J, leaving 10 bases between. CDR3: CASSVVEVSYGYTF. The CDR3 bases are TGTGCCAGCAGCGTAGTTGAAGTGAGCTATGGCTACACCTTC.

CDR3 loop: CASSLRDRGSPLHF. As DNA, the CDR3 is TGTGCCAGCAGCCTACGGGACAGGGGTTCACCCCTCCACTTT. The chain employs TRBV11-2 and TRBJ1-6, with TRBD1 matching over 10 bases. The germline gives CDR1 SGHAT, CDR2 FQNNGV. The length of the CDR3 is 14 residues. After removal of 5 bases from V and 9 bases from J, the junction contained 4 bases not matched to a gene.

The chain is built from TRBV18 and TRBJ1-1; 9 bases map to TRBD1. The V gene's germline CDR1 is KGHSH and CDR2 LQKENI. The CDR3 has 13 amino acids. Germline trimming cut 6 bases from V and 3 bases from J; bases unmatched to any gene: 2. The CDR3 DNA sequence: TGTGCCAGCTCTGACAGGGGGGACACTGAAGCTTTCTTT. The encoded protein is CASSDRGDTEAFF. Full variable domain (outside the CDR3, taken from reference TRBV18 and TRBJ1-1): NAGVMQNPRHLVRRRGQEARLRCSPMKGHSHVYWYRQLPEEGLKFMVYLQKENIIDESGMPKERFSAEFPKEGPSILRIQQVVRGDSAAYFCASSDRGDTEAFFGQGTRLTVV.

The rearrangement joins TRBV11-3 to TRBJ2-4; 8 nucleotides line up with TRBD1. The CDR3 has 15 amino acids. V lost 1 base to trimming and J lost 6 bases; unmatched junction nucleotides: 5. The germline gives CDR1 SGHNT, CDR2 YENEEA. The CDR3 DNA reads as TGTGCCAGCAGCTTAGGCAGGGGGCGTGGAAACATTCAGTACTTC. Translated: CASSLGRGRGNIQYF.

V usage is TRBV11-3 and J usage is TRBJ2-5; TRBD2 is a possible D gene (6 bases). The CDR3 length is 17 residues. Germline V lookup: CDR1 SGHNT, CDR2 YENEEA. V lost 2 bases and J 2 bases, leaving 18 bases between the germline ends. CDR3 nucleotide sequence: TGTGCCAGCAGCTTATCCCCCCAGCGGGCAATACAAGAGACCCAGTACTTC. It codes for CASSLSPQRAIQETQYF.

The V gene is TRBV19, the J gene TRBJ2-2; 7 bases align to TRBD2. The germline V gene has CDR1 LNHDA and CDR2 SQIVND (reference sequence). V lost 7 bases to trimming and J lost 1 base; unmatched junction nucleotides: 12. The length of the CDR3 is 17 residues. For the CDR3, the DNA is TGTGCCAGTACCCCAAAGCCGGGGGGTCAGAACACCGGGGAGCTGTTTTTT. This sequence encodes CASTPKPGGQNTGELFF.

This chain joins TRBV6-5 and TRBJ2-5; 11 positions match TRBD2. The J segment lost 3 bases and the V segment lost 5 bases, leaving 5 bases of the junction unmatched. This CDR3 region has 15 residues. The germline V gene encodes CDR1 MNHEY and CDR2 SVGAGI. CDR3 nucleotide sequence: TGTGCCAGCAGTCTAGCGGGGGGAAAAGAAGAGACCCAGTACTTC. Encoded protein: CASSLAGGKEETQYF.

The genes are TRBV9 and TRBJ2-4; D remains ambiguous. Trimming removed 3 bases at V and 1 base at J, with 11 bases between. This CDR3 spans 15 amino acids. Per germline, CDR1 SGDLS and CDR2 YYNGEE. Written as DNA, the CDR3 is TGTGCCAGCAGCGAGTCGGGTCTGGCCAAAAACATTCAGTACTTC. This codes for CASSESGLAKNIQYF.

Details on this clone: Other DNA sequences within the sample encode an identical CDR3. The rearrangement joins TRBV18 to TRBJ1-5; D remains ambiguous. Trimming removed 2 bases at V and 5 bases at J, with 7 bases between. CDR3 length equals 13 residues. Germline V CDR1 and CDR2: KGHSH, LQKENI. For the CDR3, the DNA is TGTGCCAGCTCACCAGGCGCGGATCAGCCCCAGCATTTT. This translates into CASSPGADQPQHF.

CDR3 region: CATSRVAPPTGGSYEQYV. The CDR3 bases are TGTGCCACCAGCAGAGTCGCCCCACCTACAGGGGGTAGCTACGAGCAGTACGTC. This rearrangement joins TRBV15 to TRBJ2-7; 8 bases fit TRBD1. V dropped 1 base and J dropped 3; count of bases not matched to a gene: 14. This CDR3 has 18 amino acids. Germline CDR1 reads LNHNV; CDR2 reads YYDKDF (reference sequence).

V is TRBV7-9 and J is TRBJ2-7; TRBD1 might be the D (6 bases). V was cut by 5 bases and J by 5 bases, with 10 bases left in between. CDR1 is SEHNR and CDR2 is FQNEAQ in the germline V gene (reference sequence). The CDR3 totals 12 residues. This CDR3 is CASSQTGNEQYV. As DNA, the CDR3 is TGTGCCAGCAGCCAAACAGGGAACGAGCAGTACGTC.

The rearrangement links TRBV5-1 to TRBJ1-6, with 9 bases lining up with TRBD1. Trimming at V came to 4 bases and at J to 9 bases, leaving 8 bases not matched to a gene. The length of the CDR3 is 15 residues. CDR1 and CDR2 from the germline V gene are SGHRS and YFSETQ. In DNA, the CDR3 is TGCGCCAGCAGCGAACCGGGACAGGGACGTTCACCCCTCCACTTT. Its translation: CASSEPGQGRSPLHF.

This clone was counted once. CDR3 DNA sequence: TGTGCCAGCAGCTTAGGTTGGACAGATAGAAATGAAAAACTGTTTTTT. It encodes CASSLGWTDRNEKLFF. The V call is TRBV7-9, the J call TRBJ1-4; D is perhaps TRBD1 (6 bases). From germline, CDR1 is SEHNR and CDR2 FQNEAQ (reference sequence). The CDR3 is made up of 16 amino acids. V was clipped by 1 base and J by 5 bases, with 14 bases between them.

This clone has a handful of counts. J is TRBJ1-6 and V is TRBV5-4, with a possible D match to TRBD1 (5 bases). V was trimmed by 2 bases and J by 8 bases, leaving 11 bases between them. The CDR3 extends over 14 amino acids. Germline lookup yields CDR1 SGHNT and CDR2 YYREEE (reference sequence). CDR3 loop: CASSFQGRDSPLHF. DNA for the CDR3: TGTGCCAGCAGCTTTCAGGGTAGGGATTCACCCCTCCACTTT.

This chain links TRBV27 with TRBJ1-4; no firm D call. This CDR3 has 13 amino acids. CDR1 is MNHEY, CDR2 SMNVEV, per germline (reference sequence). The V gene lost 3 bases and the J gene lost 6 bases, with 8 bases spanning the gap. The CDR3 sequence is CASSLSLYEKLFF. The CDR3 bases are TGTGCCAGCAGTTTGAGTTTGTATGAAAAACTGTTTTTT. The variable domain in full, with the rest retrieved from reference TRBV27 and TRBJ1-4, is EAQVTQNPRYLITVTGKKLTVTCSQNMNHEYMSWYRQDPGLGLRQIYYSMNVEVTDKGDVPEGYKVSRKEKRNFPLILESPSPNQTSLYFCASSLSLYEKLFFGSGTQLSVL.

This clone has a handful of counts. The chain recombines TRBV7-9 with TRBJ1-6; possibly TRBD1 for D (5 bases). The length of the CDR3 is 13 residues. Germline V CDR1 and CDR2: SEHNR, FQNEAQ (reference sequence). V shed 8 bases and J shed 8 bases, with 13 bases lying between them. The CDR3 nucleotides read TGTGCCAGCGGCAGGGTCAGGGATTCACCCCTCCACTTT. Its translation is CASGRVRDSPLHF.

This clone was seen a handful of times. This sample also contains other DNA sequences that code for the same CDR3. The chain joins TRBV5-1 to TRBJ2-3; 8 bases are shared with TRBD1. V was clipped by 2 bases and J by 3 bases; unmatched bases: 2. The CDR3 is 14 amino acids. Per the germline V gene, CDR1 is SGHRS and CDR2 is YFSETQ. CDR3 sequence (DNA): TGCGCCAGCAGCTTCGGACAGGGAACAGATACGCAGTATTTT. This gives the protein CASSFGQGTDTQYF.

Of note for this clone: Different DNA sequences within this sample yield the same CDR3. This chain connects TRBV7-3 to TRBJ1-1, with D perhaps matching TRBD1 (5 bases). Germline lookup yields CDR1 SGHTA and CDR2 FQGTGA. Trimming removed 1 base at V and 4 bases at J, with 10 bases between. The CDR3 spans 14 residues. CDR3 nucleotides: TGTGCCAGCAGCTTAATAGGAGGGGCCACTGAAGCTTTCTTT. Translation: CASSLIGGATEAFF.

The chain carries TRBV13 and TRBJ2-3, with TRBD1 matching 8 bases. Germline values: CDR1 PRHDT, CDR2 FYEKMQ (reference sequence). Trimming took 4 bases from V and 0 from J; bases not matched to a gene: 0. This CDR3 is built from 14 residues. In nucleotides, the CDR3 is TGTGCCAGCAGCTCAGGGGGCAGCACAGATACGCAGTATTTT. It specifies CASSSGGSTDTQYF.

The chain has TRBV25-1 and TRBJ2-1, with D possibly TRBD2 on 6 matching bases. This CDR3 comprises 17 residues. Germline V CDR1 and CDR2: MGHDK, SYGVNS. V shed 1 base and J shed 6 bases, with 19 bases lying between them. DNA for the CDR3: TGTGCCAGCAGTGAATTCTTTAGACTAGGAAGGCCCAATGAGCAGTTCTTC. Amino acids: CASSEFFRLGRPNEQFF.

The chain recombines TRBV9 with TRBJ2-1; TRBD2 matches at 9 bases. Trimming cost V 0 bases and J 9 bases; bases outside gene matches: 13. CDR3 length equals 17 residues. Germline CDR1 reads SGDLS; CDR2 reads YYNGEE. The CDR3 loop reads CASSVAASGRPPGEQFF. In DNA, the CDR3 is TGTGCCAGCAGCGTAGCGGCAAGCGGGAGGCCGCCCGGTGAGCAGTTCTTC.

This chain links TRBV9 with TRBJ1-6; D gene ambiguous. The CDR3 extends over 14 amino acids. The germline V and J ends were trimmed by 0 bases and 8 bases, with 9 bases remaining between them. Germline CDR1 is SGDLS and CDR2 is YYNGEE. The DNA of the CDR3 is TGTGCCAGCAGCGTAGACGGGAGATATTCACCCCTCCACTTT. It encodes CASSVDGRYSPLHF.

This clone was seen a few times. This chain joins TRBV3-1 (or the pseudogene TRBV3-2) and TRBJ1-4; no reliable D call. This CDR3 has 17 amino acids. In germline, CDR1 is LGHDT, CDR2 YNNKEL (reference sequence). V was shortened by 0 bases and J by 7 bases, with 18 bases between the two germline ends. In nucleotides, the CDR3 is TGTGCCAGCAGCCAAGATCTGGAGCATGTAGGAGGTGAAAAACTGTTTTTT. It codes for CASSQDLEHVGGEKLFF.

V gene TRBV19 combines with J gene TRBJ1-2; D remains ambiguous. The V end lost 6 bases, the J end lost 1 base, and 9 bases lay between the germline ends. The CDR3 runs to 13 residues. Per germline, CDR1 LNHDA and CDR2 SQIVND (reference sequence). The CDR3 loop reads CASSTRNNYGYTF. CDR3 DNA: TGTGCCAGTAGCACGAGAAATAACTATGGCTACACCTTC. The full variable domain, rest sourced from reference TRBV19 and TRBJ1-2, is DGGITQSPKYLFRKEGQNVTLSCEQNLNHDAMYWYRQDPGQGLRLIYYSQIVNDFQKGDIAEGYSVSREKKESFPLTVTSAQKNPTAFYLCASSTRNNYGYTFGSGTRLTVV.

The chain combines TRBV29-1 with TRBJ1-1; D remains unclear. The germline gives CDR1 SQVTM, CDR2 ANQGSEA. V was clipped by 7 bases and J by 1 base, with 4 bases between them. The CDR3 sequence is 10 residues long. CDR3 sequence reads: CSAWNTEAFF. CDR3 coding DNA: TGCAGCGCCTGGAACACTGAAGCTTTCTTT.

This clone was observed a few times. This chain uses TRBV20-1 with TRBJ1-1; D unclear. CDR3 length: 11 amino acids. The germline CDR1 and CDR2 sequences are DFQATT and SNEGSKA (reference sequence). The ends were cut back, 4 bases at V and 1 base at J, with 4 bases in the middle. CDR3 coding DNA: TGCAGTGCTAACTGGAACACTGAAGCTTTCTTT. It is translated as CSANWNTEAFF.

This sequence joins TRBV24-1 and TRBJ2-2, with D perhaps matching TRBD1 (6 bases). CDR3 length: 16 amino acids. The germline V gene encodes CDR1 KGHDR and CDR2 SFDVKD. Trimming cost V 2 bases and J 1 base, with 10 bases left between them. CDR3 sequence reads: CATSDWGRGNTGELFF. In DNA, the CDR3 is TGTGCCACCAGTGATTGGGGCAGGGGGAACACCGGGGAGCTGTTTTTT.

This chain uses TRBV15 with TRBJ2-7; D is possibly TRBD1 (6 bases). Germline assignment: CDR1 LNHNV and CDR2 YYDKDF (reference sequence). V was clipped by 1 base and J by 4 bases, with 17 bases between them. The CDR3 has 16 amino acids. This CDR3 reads CATSRGPLDSMYEQYV. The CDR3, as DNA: TGTGCCACCAGCAGAGGTCCGTTGGACAGCATGTACGAGCAGTACGTC.

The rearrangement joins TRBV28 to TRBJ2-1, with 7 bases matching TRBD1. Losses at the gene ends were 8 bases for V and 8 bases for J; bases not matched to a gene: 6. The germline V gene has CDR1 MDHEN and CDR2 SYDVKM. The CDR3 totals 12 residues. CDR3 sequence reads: CASGLRGHEQFF. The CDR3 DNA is TGTGCCAGCGGACTGAGGGGGCATGAGCAGTTCTTC.

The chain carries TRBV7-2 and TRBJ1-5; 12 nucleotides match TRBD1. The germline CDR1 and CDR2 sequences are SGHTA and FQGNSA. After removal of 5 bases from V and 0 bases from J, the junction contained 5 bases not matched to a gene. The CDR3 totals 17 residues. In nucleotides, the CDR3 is TGTGCCAGCAGCGGGACAGGGGGCTCGAATAGCAATCAGCCCCAGCATTTT. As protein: CASSGTGGSNSNQPQHF.

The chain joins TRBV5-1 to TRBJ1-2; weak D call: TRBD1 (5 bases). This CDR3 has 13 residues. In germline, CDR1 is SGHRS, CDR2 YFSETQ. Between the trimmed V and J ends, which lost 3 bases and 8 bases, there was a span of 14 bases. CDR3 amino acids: CASSSTQGGGYTF. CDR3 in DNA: TGCGCCAGCAGCTCGACCCAGGGCGGCGGCTACACCTTC.

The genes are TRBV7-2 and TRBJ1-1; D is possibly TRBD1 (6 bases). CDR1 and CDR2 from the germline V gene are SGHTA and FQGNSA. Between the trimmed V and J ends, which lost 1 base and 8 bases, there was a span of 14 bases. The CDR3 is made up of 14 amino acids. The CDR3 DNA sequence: TGTGCCAGCAGCTTAGGTGGGGGGGCTCCCGAAGCTTTCTTT. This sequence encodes CASSLGGGAPEAFF.